The present T cell receptor beta chain was sequenced within a study of persistence of HIV-infected CD4 T cells. Study-level findings and limits: TCR oligoclonality correlated with proviral oligoclonality in the same sorted populations. TCRbeta richness was lower in CMV- and Gag-responding cells than in anti-CD3/anti-CD28-responding cells. Antigen-responding cells were enriched for degenerate expanded CDR3beta sequences.

The ends were cut back, 6 bases at V and 0 bases at J, with 13 bases in the middle. Germline V CDR1 and CDR2: WNHNN, SYGVQD (reference sequence). The CDR3 has 15 amino acids. The immunoSEQ assay was version 4, run in survey mode. Some clones are missing from TCRdb's copy, which holds only in-frame ones; the method was immunoSEQ multiplex PCR. The sample contains under 20,000 clones, about 62% of which appear only once. An overlapping HIV-1 Gag peptide pool stimulated these cells at roughly 1 ug/peptide/mL. CD4+ T cells upregulating both CD40 ligand and CD69 were sorted as responding cells. Inclusion required CMV-positive serology and CD4+ counts above 400 cells/uL. Worth noting for this clone: Its target is not known.

This TCR came from an adult woman with HIV who was CMV-seropositive. This chain joins TRBV10-1 and TRBJ2-3; unclear D gene. The sequencing used CD4+ T cells sorted from PBMCs after approximately 19-hour stimulation, collected from a patient who received antiretroviral therapy. The CDR3 loop is CASSASPTSTDTQYF. The DNA for the CDR3 is TGCGCCAGCAGCGCCTCTCCTACTAGCACAGATACGCAGTATTTT.